A selection of T cell receptor beta chains follows, all from one sample in a study of shared clonotypes between healthy human individuals. Data came from immunoSEQ multiplex PCR; TCRdb stores just in-frame clones and leaves some out. The data show about 1.4 million clones, over 95% seen once. Material: naive CD4+ T cells sorted from blood. These TCRs come from a man aged 25 to 45 in good health. Both conserved end residues are trimmed from each CDR3.

j_call	v_call	cdr3_aa
TRBJ2-7	TRBV6-5	ASSYWGQGMNEQY
TRBJ2-7	TRBV10-1	ASSESNGRMDEQY
TRBJ1-2	TRBV5-4	ASSPANRVGYGYT
TRBJ2-7	TRBV28	ASSFWGQVKYEQY
TRBJ2-7	TRBV18	ASSPTSGDYEQY
TRBJ2-7	TRBV10-1	ATKAKLRLAGVCEQY
TRBJ2-1	TRBV5-1	ASSATQGAYNEQF
TRBJ2-7	TRBV5-1	ASSLAPTSGRYEQY
TRBJ1-3	TRBV5-1	ASSQGPAGTPSGNTIY
TRBJ1-1	TRBV10-3	AISAGGNTEAF
TRBJ1-4	TRBV5-4	ASSLDYGSNEKLF
TRBJ2-1	TRBV7-9	ASSYRTGWEQF
TRBJ1-4	TRBV18	ASSPLGEKLF
TRBJ1-5	TRBV18	ASSRSGEQPQH
TRBJ2-5	TRBV5-1	ASSFEEETQY
TRBJ2-5	TRBV7-8	ASSSEGLLTQETQY
TRBJ1-4	TRBV11-2	ASRSTYRDEKLF
TRBJ2-6	TRBV6-4	ASSHKDTSGANVLT
TRBJ2-1	TRBV14	ASSRDRGGEQF
TRBJ2-7	TRBV7-2	ASSLRTRATYEQY
TRBJ2-7	TRBV7-8	ASSLEAGLAYEQY
TRBJ2-7	TRBV30	AWSVRASVTYEQY
TRBJ2-7	TRBV7-9	ASSLVGTGGLSYEQY
TRBJ2-1	TRBV7-3	ASSLSHYNEQF
TRBJ1-1	TRBV5-5	ASSHKWGTRTIWVNTEAF
TRBJ1-1	TRBV5-1	ASSLTGRNTEAF
TRBJ1-1	TRBV7-2	ASSRDWGQNTEAF
TRBJ1-4	TRBV6-5	ASSYSQTGGREKLF
TRBJ2-3	TRBV27	ASSFVAPHTDTQY
TRBJ2-2	TRBV27	ASRLKEKGTGELF
TRBJ2-7	TRBV18	ASSENALSYEQY
TRBJ2-3	TRBV5-1	ASSPTGPSTDTQY
TRBJ2-1	TRBV7-9	ASSPRVARDEQF
TRBJ2-6	TRBV9	ASSVVGGFSGANVLT
TRBJ1-2	TRBV28	ASGGHYGYT
TRBJ1-1	TRBV5-1	ASSMDRKNTEAF
TRBJ2-5	TRBV9	ASSVATGGWEGQETQY
TRBJ2-1	TRBV28	ASSPAKGKGVEQF
TRBJ1-2	TRBV19	ASSRTGTNYGYT
TRBJ2-1	TRBV5-1	ASSARQGIGYNEQF
TRBJ1-5	TRBV6-1	ASSIQGYQQPQH
TRBJ2-3	TRBV7-3	ASSLLAVGTDTQY
TRBJ2-5	TRBV10-3	AISENGSRETQY
TRBJ2-7	TRBV12-5	ASGTSDGYEQY
TRBJ1-5	TRBV7-2	ASSASGNQPQH
TRBJ2-1	TRBV13	ASSSQGYSYNEQF
TRBJ2-7	TRBV9	ASSVGSNSYEQY
TRBJ1-2	TRBV29-1	SVGGAQDYGYT
TRBJ2-7	TRBV19	ASSKGTSGSGEQY
TRBJ1-1	TRBV5-1	ASSFEWGTEAF
TRBJ1-5	TRBV7-9	ASSLGAGDQPQH
TRBJ1-1	TRBV29-1	SVERQANTEAF
TRBJ2-1	TRBV30	AWTGQGFNEQF
TRBJ2-7	TRBV15	ATSRDRGYEQY
TRBJ2-1	TRBV7-8	ASRYSLAYYNEQF
TRBJ2-3	TRBV7-8	ASSGGQGTDTQY
TRBJ2-7	TRBV10-3	AISERDRVYEQY
TRBJ2-2	TRBV12-5	ASGLVGQGSNTGELF
TRBJ2-4	TRBV10-2	ASSGGQDKNIQY
TRBJ2-1	TRBV10-3	AISGSQEVGGNEQF